Below are 10 T cell receptor beta chains sequenced from a single sample in a study of post-analysis software for immune sequencing data. Overall study results and limits: TRBV segments more frequent in patients than in controls numbered a few and included TRBV5-6, TRBV5-1 and TRBV20-1.

The library was made from cDNA and included unique molecular identifiers. Each CDR3 protein gets one entry after TCRdb re-called the PCR reads with MiXCR. The sample includes hundreds of thousands of distinct CDR3 sequences, roughly 40% of them seen just once. For these receptors, no antigen is known. Sequenced input: blood. The receptor set was obtained from a girl aged 2 to 9 with multiple sclerosis.

The sample holds a few counts of this clonotype. This chain links TRBV19 with TRBJ1-2; TRBD1 is a possible D gene (6 bases). With 5 bases removed from V and 8 bases from J, the gap between germline ends came to 18 bases. Looked up from germline, CDR1 is LNHDA and CDR2 is SQIVND (reference sequence). This CDR3 is 14 amino acids long. The CDR3 sequence is CASSVAGVEYGYTF. CDR3 DNA: TGTGCCAGTAGTGTCGCAGGGGTGGAGTACGGCTACACCTTC.

The chain carries TRBV5-1 and TRBJ1-2; 9 bases match TRBD1. CDR1 and CDR2 (germline): SGHRS, YFSETQ. This CDR3 is 17 amino acids long. V trimming: 4 bases; J trimming: 5 bases; junction bases outside the gene matches: 15. CDR3 coding DNA: TGCGCCAGCAGCCCTGGGACAGGGAACTCCGCTCCTTATGGCTACACCTTC. Amino acid sequence: CASSPGTGNSAPYGYTF.

The chain has TRBV27 and TRBJ1-5; D is ambiguous. V was trimmed by 3 bases and J by 7 bases, leaving 10 bases between them. Germline V lookup: CDR1 MNHEY, CDR2 SMNVEV (reference sequence). This CDR3 has 13 residues. The CDR3 loop is CASSLNNQQPQHF. CDR3 DNA: TGTGCCAGCAGTTTGAACAACCAGCAGCCCCAGCATTTT.

V is TRBV12-3 or TRBV12-4 and J is TRBJ1-5; D not resolved. This CDR3 spans 16 amino acids. V lost 6 bases, J lost 0 bases, and 15 bases lay in between. Here the CDR3 DNA reads TGTGCCAGCAGCCCCCCCAGTAGATATAGCAATCAGCCCCAGCATTTT. The encoded protein is CASSPPSRYSNQPQHF.

This clonotype was seen more than once but under ten times. The CDR3 spells CASSAGSISYEQYF. The CDR3 coding sequence is TGTGCCAGCAGCGCCGGCAGTATCTCCTACGAGCAGTACTTC. The genes are TRBV3-1 and TRBJ2-7; no definite D call. This CDR3 has 14 amino acids. Trimming left V 5 bases short and J 0 bases short, with 11 bases between. CDR1 and CDR2 from the germline V gene are LGHDT and YNNKEL (reference sequence).

Turning to this clonotype: It may be a read error: a sequence one base away is much more abundant. The CDR3 nucleotides are TGCAGCGCCTGGAGTTACAATGAGCAGTACTTC. It yields the protein CSAWSYNEQYF. The chain combines TRBV29-1 with TRBJ2-1; D unresolved. Judging by the DNA end, TRBJ2-7 fits better; the J call may be wrong. The CDR3 runs 11 residues. In germline, CDR1 is SQVTM, CDR2 ANQGSEA.

The chain links TRBV29-1 to TRBJ2-1, with 9 bases identical to TRBD1. J gave up 4 bases and V 7 bases, and 8 bases lay outside the gene matches. This CDR3 contains 14 residues. Germline V gene data show CDR1 as SQVTM and CDR2 as ANQGSEA. The CDR3 DNA reads TGCAGCGCATTAACAGGGGGCGTTTACAATGAGCAGTTCTTC. Residues: CSALTGGVYNEQFF.

The chain uses TRBV7-9 and TRBJ1-2, with 9 bases matching TRBD1. This CDR3 region has 15 residues. CDR1 SEHNR and CDR2 FQNEAQ come from the germline V gene (reference sequence). With V trimmed by 4 bases and J by 10 bases, 13 bases remained unmatched. In nucleotides, the CDR3 is TGTGCCAGCAGCTCGGACAGGGGCGCTACACTCGACTACACCTTC. This translates into CASSSDRGATLDYTF.

This clonotype was observed a few times. This chain joins TRBV20-1 and TRBJ1-2; D perhaps matches TRBD1 (6 bases). The CDR3 is made up of 13 amino acids. Trimming stripped 5 bases from V and 5 bases from J, with 15 bases between. Germline V gene sequence: CDR1 DFQATT, CDR2 SNEGSKA (reference sequence). Written as DNA, the CDR3 is TGCAGTGCTCCACTCCCTGGGACATATGGCTACACCTTC. This sequence encodes CSAPLPGTYGYTF.

The V call is TRBV15, the J call TRBJ2-5, with 7 bases fitting TRBD2. This CDR3 has 18 residues. Germline V gene lookup returns CDR1 LNHNV and CDR2 YYDKDF (reference sequence). J lost 0 bases, V lost 0 bases, and 10 bases had no gene match. CDR3 amino acids: CATSRESETSRHQETQYF. The CDR3 DNA reads TGTGCCACCAGCAGAGAGTCAGAGACTAGCAGACACCAAGAGACCCAGTACTTC.